The 30 T cell receptor beta chains in this list originate from one sample, sequenced in a study of blood T cell repertoires in COVID-19. Produced via immunoSEQ multiplex PCR; TCRdb's table is partial and in-frame only. The sample yields 200,000 to 250,000 clones, more than 70% seen once. The sequencing sample was made of PBMCs or T cells enriched from blood (not recorded which). All receptors derive from a middle-aged woman with acute COVID-19.

The CDR3 region has the DNA TGTGCCAGCAGTTGGGCAGGGGGTAATCAGCCCCAGCATTTT. Protein: CASSWAGGNQPQHF. V usage is TRBV6-2 or TRBV6-3 and J usage is TRBJ1-5, with 7 nucleotides matching TRBD1. V trimming: 4 bases; J trimming: 4 bases; junction bases outside the gene matches: 4. This CDR3 is built from 14 residues. CDR1 and CDR2 (germline): MNHEY, SVGEGT.

The chain employs TRBV18 and TRBJ1-3; the D is unclear. CDR1 KGHSH and CDR2 LQKENI come from the germline V gene. The CDR3 spans 16 residues. Deletions cut 2 bases from V and 1 base from J, with 12 bases between. The CDR3 loop is CASSPLLEGSGNTIYF. In nucleotides, the CDR3 is TGTGCCAGCTCACCATTGCTAGAGGGATCTGGAAACACCATATATTTT. The variable domain in full, with the rest retrieved from reference TRBV18 and TRBJ1-3, is NAGVMQNPRHLVRRRGQEARLRCSPMKGHSHVYWYRQLPEEGLKFMVYLQKENIIDESGMPKERFSAEFPKEGPSILRIQQVVRGDSAAYFCASSPLLEGSGNTIYFGEGSWLTVV.

V is TRBV30 and J is TRBJ1-2; 9 bases are a match to TRBD1. The junction had 6 bases not matched to a gene; V was cut back by 0 bases and J by 4 bases. Germline CDR1 GTSNPN, CDR2 SVGIG (reference sequence). The CDR3 is 15 amino acids. The CDR3 region has the DNA TGTGCCTGGAGTGTAAGTGGGACAGGGTCCTATGGCTACACCTTC. Protein: CAWSVSGTGSYGYTF.

The V gene is TRBV30, the J gene TRBJ1-5, with a tentative D call TRBD1 (5 bases). Germline CDR1 and CDR2: GTSNPN and SVGIG (reference sequence). The V gene lost 0 bases and the J gene lost 0 bases, with 12 bases spanning the gap. The CDR3 is 16 residues long. Here the CDR3 reads CAWSVYGTFSNQPQHF. CDR3 nucleotides: TGTGCCTGGAGTGTATATGGGACTTTTAGCAATCAGCCCCAGCATTTT.

This sequence joins TRBV28 and TRBJ1-5, with 9 bases lining up with TRBD1. The CDR3 contains 14 residues. V was clipped by 5 bases and J by 7 bases; unmatched bases: 6. Germline CDR1 is MDHEN and CDR2 is SYDVKM. The CDR3 nucleotides are TGTGCCAGCAGTCCGGGGACAGGGACGCAGCCCCAGCATTTT. It yields the protein CASSPGTGTQPQHF.

The gene calls are TRBV24-1 and TRBJ1-2, with 7 bases aligning to TRBD1. There are 15 residues in the CDR3. V was pared by 3 bases and J by 4 bases, with 7 bases of the junction left unmatched. Germline V gene sequence: CDR1 KGHDR, CDR2 SFDVKD. The CDR3 here is CATSDVGQPIYGYTF. Written as DNA, the CDR3 is TGTGCCACCAGTGATGTGGGACAGCCCATCTATGGCTACACCTTC.

This clone was seen once. V and J are TRBV11-2 and TRBJ1-3, with D possibly matching TRBD1 (6 bases). Germline V gene sequence: CDR1 SGHAT, CDR2 FQNNGV. V lost 7 bases and J 1 base, leaving 14 bases between the germline ends. The CDR3 spans 15 residues. In nucleotides, the CDR3 is TGTGCCAGCACCTCGAGGGGGTCATCTGGAAACACCATATATTTT. It is translated as CASTSRGSSGNTIYF.

This rearrangement joins TRBV5-1 to TRBJ2-2; TRBD1 is a possible D gene (6 bases). Germline-derived CDR1 and CDR2 are SGHRS and YFSETQ. Between the trimmed V and J ends, which lost 0 bases and 3 bases, there was a span of 9 bases. The CDR3 length is 15 residues. DNA of the CDR3: TGCGCCAGCAGCTTGGACAGGGTCGACACCGGGGAGCTGTTTTTT. Protein sequence: CASSLDRVDTGELFF.

The chain joins TRBV5-1 to TRBJ1-5, with TRBD1 as a possible D gene (6 bases). The CDR3 loop spans 13 amino acids. The V and J ends lost 2 bases and 7 bases respectively, with 10 bases between them. Germline values: CDR1 SGHRS, CDR2 YFSETQ. CDR3 residues: CASSFRGGQPQHF. The CDR3 bases are TGCGCCAGCAGCTTCAGGGGAGGGCAGCCCCAGCATTTT. The complete variable domain, with remaining parts taken from reference TRBV5-1 and TRBJ1-5, reads KAGVTQTPRYLIKTRGQQVTLSCSPISGHRSVSWYQQTPGQGLQFLFEYFSETQRNKGNFPGRFSGRQFSNSRSEMNVSTLELGDSALYLCASSFRGGQPQHFGDGTRLSIL.

The chain links TRBV9 to TRBJ1-2; possible D gene TRBD1, 6 bases. Germline lookup yields CDR1 SGDLS and CDR2 YYNGEE. The CDR3 is 15 amino acids. Trimming cost V 0 bases and J 1 base, with 10 bases left between them. CDR3 sequence (DNA): TGTGCCAGCAGCGTAGTCACAGGGATTAACTATGGCTACACCTTC. It encodes CASSVVTGINYGYTF.

This chain connects TRBV6-1 to TRBJ1-1; 10 nucleotides match TRBD1. V lost 2 bases to trimming and J lost 13 bases; unmatched junction nucleotides: 19. Germline loops: CDR1 MNHNS, CDR2 SASEGT. This CDR3 is built from 17 residues. The CDR3 spells CASSELFTGTGAPEDFF. CDR3 coding DNA: TGTGCCAGCAGTGAACTTTTTACCGGGACAGGGGCTCCCGAGGATTTCTTT.

The rearrangement joins TRBV5-5 to TRBJ1-1; the D gene is possibly TRBD1 (6 bases). V was shortened by 4 bases and J by 0 bases, with 13 bases between the two germline ends. Germline CDR1 and CDR2: SGHKS and YYEKEE (reference sequence). This CDR3 is built from 15 residues. This CDR3 reads CASSPSQGLNTEAFF. CDR3 nucleotides: TGTGCCAGCAGCCCCTCACAGGGACTGAACACTGAAGCTTTCTTT. The full variable domain, rest sourced from reference TRBV5-5 and TRBJ1-1, is DAGVTQSPTHLIKTRGQQVTLRCSPISGHKSVSWYQQVLGQGPQFIFQYYEKEERGRGNFPDRFSARQFPNYSSELNVNALLLGDSALYLCASSPSQGLNTEAFFGQGTRLTVV.

The rearrangement joins TRBV2 to TRBJ2-1; no firm D call. The length of the CDR3 is 13 residues. Trimming cost V 11 bases and J 0 bases, with 11 bases left between them. Germline V lookup: CDR1 SNHLY, CDR2 FYNNEI. CDR3 in DNA: TGTGCCGCTCAGGCAGGCTCCTACAATGAGCAGTTCTTC. Residues: CAAQAGSYNEQFF.

This chain links TRBV11-3 with TRBJ2-1, with D perhaps TRBD2 (6 bases). The germline CDR1 and CDR2 sequences are SGHNT and YENEEA. This CDR3 is built from 13 residues. The V end was cut by 3 bases, the J end by 10 bases, with 13 bases between. CDR3 nucleotide sequence: TGTGCCAGCAGCTTGATGATGGGGGGAGAGCAGTTCTTC. Translating it yields CASSLMMGGEQFF. Full variable domain (missing parts from reference TRBV11-3 and TRBJ2-1): EAGVVQSPRYKIIEKKQPVAFWCNPISGHNTLYWYLQNLGQGPELLIRYENEEAVDDSQLPKDRFSAERLKGVDSTLKIQPAELGDSAVYLCASSLMMGGEQFFGPGTRLTVL.

The chain uses TRBV3-1 (or the pseudogene TRBV3-2) and TRBJ2-1; 8 nucleotides line up with TRBD2. The trim removed 6 bases at V and 6 bases at J, leaving 7 bases unmatched. Germline V gives CDR1 LGHDT, CDR2 YNNKEL (reference sequence). CDR3 length: 14 amino acids. The CDR3 protein is CASSALTSGNEQFF. The DNA of the CDR3 is TGTGCCAGCAGTGCACTAACTAGCGGCAATGAGCAGTTCTTC.

As regards this clone: The sample has other DNA sequences that encode this CDR3 too. This sequence joins TRBV29-1 and TRBJ1-1; 8 bases are shared with TRBD1. The germline V gene encodes CDR1 SQVTM and CDR2 ANQGSEA. V dropped 6 bases and J dropped 5; count of bases not matched to a gene: 8. The CDR3 is 13 amino acids. This CDR3 reads CSVSRDRNTEAFF. Written as DNA, the CDR3 is TGCAGCGTCAGCCGGGACAGGAATACTGAAGCTTTCTTT.

The chain is built from TRBV7-9 and TRBJ2-7; 8 positions match TRBD2. J gave up 2 bases and V 1 base, and 13 bases lay outside the gene matches. The CDR3 has 18 amino acids. The germline V gene encodes CDR1 SEHNR and CDR2 FQNEAQ (reference sequence). The CDR3 nucleotides read TGTGCCAGCAGCTTAGTCCGGGGACTAGGGAAGGGCCCCTACGAGCAGTACTTC. This sequence encodes CASSLVRGLGKGPYEQYF. Full variable domain (missing parts from reference TRBV7-9 and TRBJ2-7): DTGVSQNPRHKITKRGQNVTFRCDPISEHNRLYWYRQTLGQGPEFLTYFQNEAQLEKSRLLSDRFSAERPKGSFSTLEIQRTEQGDSAMYLCASSLVRGLGKGPYEQYFGPGTRLTVT.

J is TRBJ1-4 and V is TRBV7-9; D is possibly TRBD1 (6 bases). Germline values: CDR1 SEHNR, CDR2 FQNEAQ (reference sequence). Trimming took 5 bases from V and 8 from J, leaving 21 bases between them. This CDR3 has 16 amino acids. The CDR3 DNA follows: TGTGCCAGCAGCCCTCCGGGACATAACCGGCCCGAAAAACTGTTTTTT. Protein sequence: CASSPPGHNRPEKLFF.

Only one count was recorded for this clone. The V gene is TRBV28, the J gene TRBJ2-3; 8 bases map to TRBD1. V shed 3 bases, J shed 3 bases, and the junction held 5 bases outside the gene matches. Germline V CDR1 and CDR2: MDHEN, SYDVKM. The CDR3 covers 15 residues. In nucleotides, the CDR3 is TGTGCCAGCAGTTTCTTCCAGGGGGCAACAGATACGCAGTATTTT. The encoded protein is CASSFFQGATDTQYF.

The rearrangement links TRBV16 to TRBJ1-2, with 7 bases aligning to TRBD1. Looked up from germline, CDR1 is KGHSY and CDR2 is FQNENV. CDR3 length equals 13 residues. Trimming took 7 bases from V and 7 from J; bases not matched to a gene: 9. The CDR3 loop reads CASNPGQDLGYTF. CDR3 in DNA: TGTGCCAGCAACCCAGGACAGGATCTTGGCTACACCTTC.

The chain joins TRBV29-1 to TRBJ1-1; 10 bases map to TRBD1. This CDR3 comprises 13 residues. Germline loops: CDR1 SQVTM, CDR2 ANQGSEA. V lost 5 bases, J lost 5 bases, and 5 bases stayed unmatched. As DNA, the CDR3 is TGCAGCGTTACGACAGGGGGCTTGACTGAAGCTTTCTTT. Protein product: CSVTTGGLTEAFF. Drawing the rest from reference TRBV29-1 and TRBJ1-1, the complete variable domain is SAVISQKPSRDICQRGTSLTIQCQVDSQVTMMFWYRQQPGQSLTLIATANQGSEATYESGFVIDKFPISRPNLTFSTLTVSNMSPEDSSIYLCSVTTGGLTEAFFGQGTRLTVV.

This clone appeared a few times. V is TRBV9 and J is TRBJ2-1, with D perhaps TRBD2 (6 bases). The CDR3 runs to 13 residues. Germline V gene sequence: CDR1 SGDLS, CDR2 YYNGEE. Deletions cut 4 bases from V and 8 bases from J, with 13 bases between. CDR3 protein: CASSRGTWDEQFF. Here the CDR3 DNA reads TGTGCCAGCAGCCGGGGGACTTGGGATGAGCAGTTCTTC.

This rearrangement joins TRBV7-2 to TRBJ1-2; D not certain. The CDR3 totals 12 residues. Germline lookup yields CDR1 SGHTA and CDR2 FQGNSA. The V end lost 5 bases, the J end lost 7 bases, and 11 bases lay between the germline ends. DNA of the CDR3: TGTGCCAGCAGCCACGGGAGGGCTGGCTACACCTTC. Amino acids: CASSHGRAGYTF.

This chain connects TRBV29-1 to TRBJ2-3; 12 positions match TRBD2. This CDR3 has 18 residues. Germline values: CDR1 SQVTM, CDR2 ANQGSEA. J gave up 1 base and V 5 bases, and 13 bases lay outside the gene matches. The CDR3 DNA reads as TGCAGCGTTAAAAGGGCTAGCGGGAGGGTAATGGGCACAGATACGCAGTATTTT. It yields the protein CSVKRASGRVMGTDTQYF.

The chain employs TRBV28 and TRBJ2-1, with D possibly TRBD1 on 5 matching bases. Looked up from germline, CDR1 is MDHEN and CDR2 is SYDVKM. Trimming stripped 6 bases from V and 3 bases from J, with 15 bases between. The CDR3 runs to 15 residues. CDR3 bases: TGTGCCAGCAGCCAACGACAGCCCGGCTACAATGAGCAGTTCTTC. Its translation: CASSQRQPGYNEQFF. The full variable domain, in which reference TRBV28 and TRBJ2-1 provide the parts outside the CDR3, is DVKVTQSSRYLVKRTGEKVFLECVQDMDHENMFWYRQDPGLGLRLIYFSYDVKMKEKGDIPEGYSVSREKKERFSLILESASTNQTSMYLCASSQRQPGYNEQFFGPGTRLTVL.

The genes are TRBV28 and TRBJ1-2, with D possibly being TRBD1 (6 bases). Germline V gene data show CDR1 as MDHEN and CDR2 as SYDVKM. The V gene lost 3 bases and the J gene lost 8 bases, with 16 bases spanning the gap. The CDR3 loop spans 14 amino acids. CDR3 in amino acids: CASSFPRGSGGYTF. CDR3 DNA sequence: TGTGCCAGCAGTTTTCCCAGGGGATCGGGGGGCTACACCTTC.

The genes are TRBV4-3 and TRBJ1-5; no definite D call. Germline V gene sequence: CDR1 LGHNA, CDR2 YSLEER. CDR3 length equals 14 residues. V was trimmed by 0 bases and J by 9 bases, leaving 12 bases between them. Here the CDR3 DNA reads TGCGCCAGCAGCCAAGATCCAGCCCGGGGGCCCCAGCATTTT. Protein product: CASSQDPARGPQHF.

The chain couples TRBV9 to TRBJ1-2; D gene ambiguous. V lost 0 bases and J lost 3, with 9 bases in between. This CDR3 is built from 14 residues. Germline CDR1 is SGDLS and CDR2 is YYNGEE. The CDR3 sequence: CASSVAPGDYGYTF. The CDR3 region has the DNA TGTGCCAGCAGCGTAGCTCCGGGAGACTATGGCTACACCTTC.

The chain couples TRBV27 to TRBJ1-2; 12 nucleotides agree with TRBD1. The CDR3 extends over 15 amino acids. The germline gives CDR1 MNHEY, CDR2 SMNVEV (reference sequence). The V segment lost 2 bases and the J segment 5 bases; nucleotides outside the gene matches: 3. The CDR3 region is CASSLEGQGAYGYTF. The CDR3 nucleotides are TGTGCCAGCAGTTTAGAGGGACAGGGGGCTTATGGCTACACCTTC.

V gene TRBV30 combines with J gene TRBJ1-1; 7 bases are shared with TRBD1. The CDR3 consists of 15 residues. Germline values: CDR1 GTSNPN, CDR2 SVGIG (reference sequence). After removal of 2 bases from V and 5 bases from J, the junction contained 11 bases not matched to a gene. CDR3 coding DNA: TGTGCCTGGAGTTCGAAGGTCCCAGGGGGGACTGAAGCTTTCTTT. Amino acids: CAWSSKVPGGTEAFF. Complete variable domain (other parts from reference TRBV30 and TRBJ1-1): SQTIHQWPATLVQPVGSPLSLECTVEGTSNPNLYWYRQAAGRGLQLLFYSVGIGQISSEVPQNLSASRPQDRQFILSSKKLLLSDSGFYLCAWSSKVPGGTEAFFGQGTRLTVV.